The clone carrying this T cell receptor (beta chain) came up many times. This record comes from a study of kidney transplant recipient with SARS-CoV-2 infection. Germline CDR1 and CDR2: MDHEN and SYDVKM. V was pared by 3 bases and J by 2 bases, with 1 base of the junction left unmatched. The CDR3 is made up of 15 amino acids. TCRdb re-called the reads through MiXCR, storing one row per CDR3 protein. The sample has approximately 250,000 distinct CDR3 sequences; less than 35% are singletons. This receptor was taken from a male patient between 25 and 39 years old who had COVID-19 and was a kidney transplant recipient. Some T cells may arise from the graft donor. The source material was a blood sample, sampled at baseline and on roughly day 110 from a kidney transplant recipient. The chain couples TRBV28 to TRBJ2-1, with 10 bases aligning to TRBD1. This CDR3 reads CASSFGTGAYNEQFF. DNA for the CDR3: TGTGCCAGCAGTTTCGGGACAGGGGCCTACAATGAGCAGTTCTTC.